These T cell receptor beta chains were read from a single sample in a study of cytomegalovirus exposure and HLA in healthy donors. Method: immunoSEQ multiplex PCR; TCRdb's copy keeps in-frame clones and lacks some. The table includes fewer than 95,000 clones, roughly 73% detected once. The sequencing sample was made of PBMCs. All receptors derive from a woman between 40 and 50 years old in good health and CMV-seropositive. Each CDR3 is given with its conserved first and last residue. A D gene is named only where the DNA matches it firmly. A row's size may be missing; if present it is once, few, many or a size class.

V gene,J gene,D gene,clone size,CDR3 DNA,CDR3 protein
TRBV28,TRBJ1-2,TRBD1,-,TGTGCCAGCAGATCCATCCCGGGACAGAGGAACTATGGCTACACCTTC,CASRSIPGQRNYGYTF
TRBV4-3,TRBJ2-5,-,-,TGCGCCAGCAGCCAAGCGCATAGTGGTCGGGAGACCCAGTACTTC,CASSQAHSGRETQYF
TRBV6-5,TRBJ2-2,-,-,TGTGCCAGCACCCTTAGCCGACGGACAACCGGGGAGCTGTTTTTT,CASTLSRRTTGELFF
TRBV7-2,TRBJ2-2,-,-,TGTGCCAGCAGCTCAATAGGGAGGCTGAACACCGGGGAGCTGTTTTTT,CASSSIGRLNTGELFF
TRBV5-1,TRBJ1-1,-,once,TGCGCCAGCAGCTTTGATTCCCACTCATTGAACACTGAAGCTTTCTTT,CASSFDSHSLNTEAFF
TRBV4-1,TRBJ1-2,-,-,TGCGCCAGCGGGCAGTCTCACAGCACTAACTATGGCTACACCTTC,CASGQSHSTNYGYTF
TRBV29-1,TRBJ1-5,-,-,TGCAGCGTTCCACAGAATTATCAGCCCCAGCATTTT,CSVPQNYQPQHF
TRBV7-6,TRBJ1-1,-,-,TGTGCCAGCAGCTTTAGCAGAGACACTGAAGCTTTCTTT,CASSFSRDTEAFF
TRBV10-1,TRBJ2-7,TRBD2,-,TGCGCCAGCAGTCGGACTAGCGGGCTGAGGAACGAGCAGTACTTC,CASSRTSGLRNEQYF
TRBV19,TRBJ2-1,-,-,TGTGCCAGTAGTAAACTTACATACAGGGAGAATTGGAATGAGCAGTTCTTC,CASSKLTYRENWNEQFF
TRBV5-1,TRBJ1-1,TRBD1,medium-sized,TGCGCCAGCAGCTCGGGACAGCCGAACACTGAAGCTTTCTTT,CASSSGQPNTEAFF
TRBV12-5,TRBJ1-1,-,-,TGTGCTAGTGGCCCTACAGTCACTGAAGCTTTCTTT,CASGPTVTEAFF